Given below is one T cell receptor (beta chain) in context. Its antigen is not known. These data originate in a study of lymphopenia after photon versus proton radiotherapy. Study conclusions and caveats: Better survival with proton therapy was suggested as possible, not demonstrated. Under photons, naive T cells and diversity fell while effector/memory populations rose.

Data came from immunoSEQ multiplex PCR; TCRdb stores just in-frame clones and leaves some out. The data contain roughly 30,000 clones, about 91% of them singletons. V lost 5 bases and J lost 2, with 8 bases in between. The CDR3 is 12 amino acids. Germline CDR1 reads SQVTM; CDR2 reads ANQGSEA. This sample comprised peripheral blood, obtained from a patient treated with proton-based radiotherapy. This TCR was sampled from an older woman with cholangiocarcinoma. Some clones in this sample may be carry-over from other donors' samples. The genes are TRBV29-1 and TRBJ2-3; D is possibly TRBD2 (5 bases). CDR3 protein: CSVHGVTDTQYF. DNA for the CDR3: TGCAGCGTTCACGGGGTCACAGATACGCAGTATTTT.